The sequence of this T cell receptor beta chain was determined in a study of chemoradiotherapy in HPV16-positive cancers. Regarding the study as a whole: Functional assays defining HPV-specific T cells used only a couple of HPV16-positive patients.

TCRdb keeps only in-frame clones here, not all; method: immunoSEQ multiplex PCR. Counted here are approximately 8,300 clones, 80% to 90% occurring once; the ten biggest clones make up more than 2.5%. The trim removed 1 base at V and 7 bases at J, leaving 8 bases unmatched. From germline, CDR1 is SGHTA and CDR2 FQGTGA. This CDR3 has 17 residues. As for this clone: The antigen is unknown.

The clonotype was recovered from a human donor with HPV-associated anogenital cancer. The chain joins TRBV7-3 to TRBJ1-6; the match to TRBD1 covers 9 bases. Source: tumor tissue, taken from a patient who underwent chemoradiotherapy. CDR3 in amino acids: CASSLKGDRAVNSPLHF. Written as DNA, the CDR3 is TGTGCCAGCAGCTTAAAAGGGGACAGGGCAGTGAATTCACCCCTCCACTTT.